This T cell receptor (beta chain) was observed in a study of shared clonotypes between healthy human individuals (TCRdb year 2020). In terms of the full investigation: The cohort comprised a couple of women and three men aged 18 to 49 years. For each donor, CD4 naive and CD4 memory were each given three plates, CD8 naive was given two plates, and CD8 memory was given one plate. To estimate repertoire size and how much clonotype sharing occurs between individuals, the study deeply sequenced the blood TCR repertoires of five healthy adults. Libraries were prepared and TCR repertoires were sequenced by different laboratories using diverse techniques, in order to increase sequencing depth and limit assay-specific biases. Per donor, leukapheresis produced somewhere between about 0.94 and 9 billion PBMCs. The study at large found these results: Sampling was limited to blood, and TCR repertoires in tissue likely differ from TCR repertoires in blood. Across four donors, approximately 5% of naive CD4, more than 3% of naive CD8, 2% to 2.5% of memory CD4, and around 0.4% of memory CD8 clonotypes were shared. Incomplete sequencing was indicated by rarefaction of sorted-subset datasets, despite the large sequencing depth. Compared with non-shared clonotypes, clonotypes shared by all four sorted-subset donors had higher generation probabilities. Larger estimated clonotype richness was generally found for naive subsets than for memory subsets. The genetic and exposure-history diversity represented was limited by the small number of donors. Pairwise subsampling indicated that sequencing depth was expected to affect the degree of clonotype sharing among donors.

Using the deep immunoSEQ assay, multiplex PCR amplified TCR CDR3 regions from genomic DNA. Extracted genomic DNA from each cell subset was distributed evenly across all wells of several immunoSEQ 96-well plates, and each plate was treated as a replicate. For sorted subsets, about 200 ng genomic DNA, equal to some 28,000 T cell genomes, was loaded into each replicate PCR. Purified libraries were quantified with a Qubit 3.0 fluorometer, sized on a Bioanalyzer 2100, and re-quantified with the KAPA Library Quantification kit. Every immunoSEQ 96-well plate was sequenced on a dedicated single-read 150-cycle Illumina NextSeq 550 flow cell. In the original analysis: Because the immunoSEQ output included only junctional sequences and no quality scores, the filtering could not be the same as the filtering used for full-length reads. Sequences were annotated with PyIR, a Python wrapper for IgBLAST v1.9, using IMGT germline references to assign V/J genes and CDR3. Any read was removed if the V/J assignment was weak (E-value above 1e-6), the CDR3 was missing, or the read contained stop codons, out-of-frame junctions, or ambiguous translated residues. V3J clonotypes were defined as sequences sharing an identical inferred V gene, J gene, and CDR3 amino acid sequence. Percentage overlap between repertoires was calculated by dividing the number of shared unique clonotypes by the size of the smaller repertoire. Three approaches were used to assess repertoire richness: RTK rarefaction, the Chao1 estimator, and Recon v2.1 estimates of unobserved clonotypes. OLGA was used to compute generation probabilities for all TCRbeta clonotypes that the gDNA method yielded from a handful of donors. TCRdb stores this immuneACCESS table with in-frame sequences only. Part of the clones is absent; in the studies checked, under half of the shortfall reflects unresolved V genes, and no reason is known for the rest. That table supplies the V and J calls and clone size; D and trimming were determined from the DNA. The sample table records 950,000 to 1,100,000 clones; more than 65% of these occur just once. The biggest ten clones account for about 1.5% of the sample.

The donors were healthy, HIV-negative adults who had no recently reported acute infections or vaccinations. All donors were Caucasian adults living in Nashville, Tennessee, USA. CD4+ T cells were enriched by magnetic negative selection, after which naive cells were positively selected on CD45RA and the negative fraction was taken as the memory subset. Blood was obtained by leukapheresis, after which PBMCs were separated by Ficoll-Histopaque density gradient centrifugation and cryopreserved in liquid nitrogen vapor phase. Analytical flow cytometry was used to check the purity and quantity of each magnetically sorted T cell population. Each sorted fraction had its genomic DNA isolated and then quantified by UV absorbance on a Nanodrop 2000c. Worth noting for this clone: It has no known antigen specificity. Nothing much larger sits one base from this clone, and base qualities are not available.

The sample was memory CD4+ T cells sorted from blood. The cell subset or site label here, explained by the study, means: CD45RA-negative fraction. This TCR was sampled from a man younger than 35 in good health.

The DNA sequence is TGTGCCAGTAGTATAGACACAGCAAGAAACACTGAAGCTTTCTTT. Its translation is CASSIDTARNTEAFF. Recombination joined TRBV19 with TRBJ1-1; no D gene can be assigned with confidence. V drops 0 bases and J drops 2 bases, leaving 10 bases in between. CDR1 and CDR2 (LNHDA, SQIVND) derive from the germline V gene (reference sequence). There are 15 amino acids in the CDR3, from cysteine to phenylalanine inclusive. The read is trimmed to its CDR3 DNA, 45 bases read in frame from base 1. Reference TRBV19 and TRBJ1-1 proteins supply the regions before and after the CDR3; the full variable domain is: DGGITQSPKYLFRKEGQNVTLSCEQNLNHDAMYWYRQDPGQGLRLIYYSQIVNDFQKGDIAEGYSVSREKKESFPLTVTSAQKNPTAFYLCASSIDTARNTEAFFGQGTRLTVV.